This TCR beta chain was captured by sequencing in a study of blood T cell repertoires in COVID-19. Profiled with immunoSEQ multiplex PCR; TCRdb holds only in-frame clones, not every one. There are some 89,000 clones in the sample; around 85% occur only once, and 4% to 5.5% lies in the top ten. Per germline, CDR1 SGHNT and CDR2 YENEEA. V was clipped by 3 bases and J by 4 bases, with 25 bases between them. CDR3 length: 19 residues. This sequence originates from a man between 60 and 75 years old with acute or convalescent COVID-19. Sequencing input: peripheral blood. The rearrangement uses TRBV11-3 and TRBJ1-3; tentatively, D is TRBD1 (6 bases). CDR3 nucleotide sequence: TGTGCCAGCAGCTTGACGTTACCCTTCGTTTACAGGGAGGGAAACACCATATATTTT. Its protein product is CASSLTLPFVYREGNTIYF.